Listed here is a single T cell receptor (beta chain). In the authors' methods: Amplification with reference gene primers provided the estimates of nucleated cell counts. Generated by immunoSEQ multiplex PCR, the TCRdb table keeps only in-frame clones and is missing some. V and J calls and clone size are given by that table; D and trimming were obtained from the DNA. The data hold about 100,000 clones, with approximately 80% observed a single time. These data originate in a study of blood T cell repertoires in COVID-19. Sequencing input: peripheral blood. The receptor was derived from a woman in her 70s with acute or convalescent COVID-19.

The CDR3 spells CASSPSDRELCYTF. As DNA, the CDR3 is TGTGCCAGCAGTCCGTCAGACAGGGAGCTATGCTACACCTTC. The chain links TRBV6-2 or TRBV6-3 to TRBJ1-2; TRBD1 matches at 7 bases. This CDR3 spans 14 amino acids. V trimming: 5 bases; J trimming: 9 bases; junction bases outside the gene matches: 12. Germline CDR1 is MNHEY and CDR2 is SVGEGT.